This is a list of T cell receptor beta chains from one sample in a study of T cell responses to AZD1222 COVID-19 vaccine. Libraries were prepared by immunoSEQ multiplex PCR; TCRdb keeps only in-frame clonotypes and omits some of them. The data hold under 200,000 clones, with around 87% observed a single time. This specimen was peripheral blood, taken on day 0 of MenACWY control vaccination. All receptors derive from an adult in good health. Each CDR3 is given with its conserved first and last residue. D genes are given only for firm matches. Only some rows state a clone size, as once, few, many or a class for expanded clones.

TRBJ2-7,TRBD2,few,TRBV11-3,TGTGCCAGCAGTCCTGCGGGGGACTCCTACGAGCAGTACTTC,CASSPAGDSYEQYF
TRBJ2-5,.,.,TRBV19,TGTGCCAGTAGTTTACAGGGCGGCGAGACCCAGTACTTC,CASSLQGGETQYF
TRBJ1-4,.,.,TRBV12-3/TRBV12-4,TGTGCCACCTTCCTAAGGGGGGAACTGTTTTTT,CATFLRGELFF
TRBJ2-7,.,few,TRBV6-5,TGTGCCAGCAGTCGGAGTAACGCCTACGAGCAGTACTTC,CASSRSNAYEQYF
TRBJ2-1,TRBD2,.,TRBV5-1,TGCGCCAGCAGCGGGGAGGGCGGGAGCTTGGGCAATGAGCAGTTCTTC,CASSGEGGSLGNEQFF
TRBJ1-4,TRBD1,.,TRBV3-1/TRBV3-2,TGTGCCAGCAGCCAACAGACAGGGGAGGTTGAAAAACTGTTTTTT,CASSQQTGEVEKLFF
TRBJ2-2,.,once,TRBV7-9,TGTGCCAGCAGCTTAGCCCCCCGAGGGGCGGGGGAGCTGTTTTTT,CASSLAPRGAGELFF
TRBJ1-1,.,once,TRBV18,TGTGCCAGCTCACCCATACAGGGTTCCATGACTGAAGCTTTCTTT,CASSPIQGSMTEAFF
TRBJ1-2,TRBD1,.,TRBV6-2/TRBV6-3,TGTGCCAGCAGTTTTCCCGGGACAGGGCTCGGCTACACCTTC,CASSFPGTGLGYTF
TRBJ2-1,.,.,TRBV7-2,TGTGCCAGCAGCTTTGGCGGGGTTAATGAGCAGTTCTTC,CASSFGGVNEQFF
TRBJ2-1,TRBD2,.,TRBV7-2,TGTGCCAGCAGCTTAGTCCCCCTAGCGGGGGGGGAATACAATGAGCAGTTCTTC,CASSLVPLAGGEYNEQFF
TRBJ1-2,.,.,TRBV9,TGTGCCAGCAGCGTAGATCTGTATAACTATGGCTACACCTTC,CASSVDLYNYGYTF
TRBJ2-1,.,.,TRBV28,TGTGCCAGCACGGGACTTCGGGACAATGAGCAGTTCTTC,CASTGLRDNEQFF
TRBJ1-5,.,once,TRBV6-5,TGTGCCAGCAGTTACGGGGGGCGTCAGCCCCAGCATTTT,CASSYGGRQPQHF
TRBJ1-3,.,.,TRBV7-6,TGTGCCAGCAGCCCCGTAGCCTATGGAAACACCATATATTTT,CASSPVAYGNTIYF
TRBJ2-5,TRBD1,.,TRBV5-1,TGCGCCAGCAGCCGTTCGACAGGGCGGGCTGAGACCCAGTACTTC,CASSRSTGRAETQYF
TRBJ1-5,.,once,TRBV3-1/TRBV3-2,TGTGCCAGCAGCCAAGGCCACAGCAATCAGCCCCAGCATTTT,CASSQGHSNQPQHF
TRBJ2-7,.,.,TRBV6-5,TGTGCCAGCATCTGGGCAGGTTCCTACGAGCAGTACTTC,CASIWAGSYEQYF
TRBJ2-1,TRBD2,once,TRBV24-1,TGTGCCACCAGTGATCTTGTGCCGACTAGCGGGAGAGGGGGGGGGCACAATGAGCAGTTCTTC,CATSDLVPTSGRGGGHNEQFF
TRBJ2-3,.,.,TRBV5-1,TGCGCCAGCAGCTTGGCCACGGGGTTGGATACGCAGTATTTT,CASSLATGLDTQYF
TRBJ1-3,.,.,TRBV7-3,TGTGCCAGCAGCCGGACAGCTGGAAACACCATATATTTT,CASSRTAGNTIYF
TRBJ2-7,.,.,TRBV7-3,TGTGCCAGCAGCTTAAGTGGCCGCGAGGAGCAGTACTTC,CASSLSGREEQYF
TRBJ1-5,.,.,TRBV29-1,TGCAGCGTTTCCGGGACGGCTAGCAATCAGCCCCAGCATTTT,CSVSGTASNQPQHF
TRBJ2-7,.,.,TRBV5-4,TGTGCCAGCAGCTTGGAACAGGTGGACGAGCAGTACTTC,CASSLEQVDEQYF
TRBJ2-7,.,.,TRBV29-1,TGCAGCGTTGGGACGGGCCAGGAGCAGTACTTC,CSVGTGQEQYF
TRBJ2-7,.,.,TRBV7-2,TGTGCCAGCAGCTTCTCCCAGGGCTACGAGCAGTACTTC,CASSFSQGYEQYF
TRBJ1-6,.,.,TRBV9,TGTGCCAGCAGCGTGACGGGTTCACCCCTCCACTTT,CASSVTGSPLHF
TRBJ2-1,.,once,TRBV28,TGTGCCAGCAGTTTAACGACCAGCTCCTACAATGAGCAGTTCTTC,CASSLTTSSYNEQFF
TRBJ1-1,TRBD1,.,TRBV19,TGTGCCAGTACCCCCCCGGGCAGGGGGAGGTTCACTGAAGCTTTCTTT,CASTPPGRGRFTEAFF
TRBJ2-7,TRBD1,.,TRBV7-2,TGTGCCAGCAGCTTAGCGGCGTCGGCGGGACAGGAGTACGAGCAGTACTTC,CASSLAASAGQEYEQYF
TRBJ1-5,.,few,TRBV4-1,TGCGCCAGCAGCCAATACCACCCTAGCAATCAGCCCCAGCATTTT,CASSQYHPSNQPQHF
TRBJ1-4,.,.,TRBV6-5,TGTGCCAGCAACCTCCGGGGGGGCACTAATGAAAAACTGTTTTTT,CASNLRGGTNEKLFF
TRBJ1-1,.,few,TRBV9,TGTGCCAGCAGCGTCGGGGGCGCCGACACTGAAGCTTTCTTT,CASSVGGADTEAFF
TRBJ2-7,.,.,TRBV9,TGTGCCAGCAGCTCTAGCGAAGGGGCGCATGGGTACGAGCAGTACTTC,CASSSSEGAHGYEQYF
TRBJ2-5,TRBD1,once,TRBV6-5,TGTGCCAGCAGTACGACAGGGCGAAAGACCCAGTACTTC,CASSTTGRKTQYF
TRBJ2-5,.,.,TRBV3-1/TRBV3-2,TGTGCCAGCAGCCCCTCGCAAGAGACCCAGTACTTC,CASSPSQETQYF
TRBJ1-4,TRBD1,.,TRBV4-1,TGCGCCAGCAGCCAACGACAGGGGGCGGGTGAAAAACTGTTTTTT,CASSQRQGAGEKLFF
TRBJ2-3,.,once,TRBV7-3,TGTGCCAGCAGCTTAAGGGGCCTACACACAGATACGCAGTATTTT,CASSLRGLHTDTQYF
TRBJ2-7,.,.,TRBV27,TGTGCCAGCTGGGGGACAAACTACGAGCAGTACTTC,CASWGTNYEQYF
TRBJ2-6,.,.,TRBV7-8,TGTGCCAGCACCAAGGCCCAAAGGGGGACCGGGGCCAACGTCCTGACTTTC,CASTKAQRGTGANVLTF
TRBJ1-5,TRBD1,.,TRBV28,TGTGCCAGCAGTTTAGCGACAGGGGGCGGTCAGCCCCAGCATTTT,CASSLATGGGQPQHF